A single sample gave rise to the 26 T cell receptor beta chains below, sequenced in a study of cytomegalovirus exposure and HLA in healthy donors. Measured with immunoSEQ multiplex PCR; TCRdb has only the in-frame clones, and not every one. Among about 160,000 clones listed, about 88% were seen once. What was sequenced was PBMCs. These receptors were obtained from a young woman in good health and CMV-seronegative.

The rearrangement joins TRBV4-3 to TRBJ2-2; TRBD2 matches at 7 bases. The CDR3 is 17 amino acids. V shed 0 bases and J 4 bases; nucleotides not matched to a gene: 8. Germline V gene data show CDR1 as LGHNA and CDR2 as YSLEER. CDR3: CASSQERGTKSTGELFF. CDR3 DNA: TGCGCCAGCAGCCAAGAGCGGGGGACTAAATCCACCGGGGAGCTGTTTTTT.

CDR3 amino acids: CATSRDRVSYEQYF. The CDR3 bases are TGTGCCACCAGCAGAGATCGAGTCTCCTACGAGCAGTACTTC. V usage is TRBV15 and J usage is TRBJ2-7, with D hard to call. V was clipped by 0 bases and J by 0 bases, with 6 bases between them. Germline V gene lookup returns CDR1 LNHNV and CDR2 YYDKDF (reference sequence). This CDR3 contains 14 residues.

The chain has TRBV15 and TRBJ2-7; 8 bases fit TRBD1. V was pared by 3 bases and J by 3 bases, with 4 bases of the junction left unmatched. Germline CDR1 reads LNHNV; CDR2 reads YYDKDF (reference sequence). This CDR3 is 14 amino acids long. The CDR3 region is CATSRKGTGYEQYF. The CDR3 DNA reads as TGTGCCACCAGCAGGAAAGGGACAGGCTACGAGCAGTACTTC.

This clone showed up just a few times. V is TRBV12-5 and J is TRBJ2-7; D gene unclear. Between the trimmed V and J ends, which lost 5 bases and 2 bases, there was a span of 10 bases. This CDR3 has 13 amino acids. Germline CDR1 is LGHNT and CDR2 is FRNRAP. CDR3 bases: TGTGCTAGTGGTGTGGCCGTTACCTACGAGCAGTACTTC. Translating it yields CASGVAVTYEQYF. Full variable domain (missing parts from reference TRBV12-5 and TRBJ2-7): DARVTQTPRHKVTEMGQEVTMRCQPILGHNTVFWYRQTMMQGLELLAYFRNRAPLDDSGMPKDRFSAEMPDATLATLKIQPSEPRDSAVYFCASGVAVTYEQYFGPGTRLTVT.

Only one count was recorded for this clone. This chain uses TRBV6-5 with TRBJ1-1; weak D call: TRBD1 (5 bases). CDR1 and CDR2 (germline): MNHEY, SVGAGI. V was trimmed by 3 bases and J by 8 bases, leaving 7 bases between them. The CDR3 has 11 amino acids. The CDR3 spells CASSYRTEAFF. The CDR3 nucleotides are TGTGCCAGCAGTTATAGGACAGAAGCTTTCTTT.

V is TRBV5-1 and J is TRBJ2-7; D unclear. V lost 0 bases, J lost 0 bases, and 13 bases lay in between. CDR3 size: 16 residues. Germline lookup yields CDR1 SGHRS and CDR2 YFSETQ. The CDR3 nucleotides are TGCGCCAGCAGCTTGGAACGAAGGAGTCCCTCCTACGAGCAGTACTTC. The encoded protein is CASSLERRSPSYEQYF.

The chain combines TRBV29-1 with TRBJ2-2; 8 bases fit TRBD2. CDR1 is SQVTM and CDR2 is ANQGSEA in the germline V gene. Trimming removed 4 bases from V and 6 bases from J; junction bases left unmatched: 10. CDR3 length: 15 residues. The CDR3 sequence is CSVGSGGRVAGELFF. The DNA for the CDR3 is TGCAGCGTTGGATCGGGGGGGCGCGTGGCCGGGGAGCTGTTTTTT.

This clone was counted a single time. The chain employs TRBV9 and TRBJ2-2; D may be TRBD2 (5 bases). From germline, CDR1 is SGDLS and CDR2 YYNGEE. The length of the CDR3 is 14 residues. Between the trimmed V and J ends, which lost 6 bases and 5 bases, there was a span of 14 bases. CDR3 sequence: CASTEGTRTGELFF. In DNA form, the CDR3 reads TGTGCCAGCACCGAGGGTACGAGGACCGGGGAGCTGTTTTTT.

This CDR3 is CASSEMAGSLNYGYTF. CDR3 coding DNA: TGTGCCAGCAGTGAAATGGCAGGGTCGCTCAACTATGGCTACACCTTC. The gene calls are TRBV25-1 and TRBJ1-2; D perhaps matches TRBD1 (5 bases). Germline V gene lookup returns CDR1 MGHDK and CDR2 SYGVNS. The CDR3 covers 16 residues. V gave up 2 bases and J gave up 2 bases, with 15 bases separating them.

The rearrangement uses TRBV4-3 and TRBJ2-1, with TRBD2 matching over 9 bases. In germline, CDR1 is LGHNA, CDR2 YSLEER. The CDR3 runs to 15 residues. Trimming at V came to 2 bases and at J to 10 bases, leaving 9 bases not matched to a gene. CDR3 loop: CASSQLLAGEKEQFF. CDR3 in DNA: TGCGCCAGCAGCCAACTCTTAGCGGGAGAGAAAGAGCAGTTCTTC.

The J gene is TRBJ1-1, the V gene TRBV4-3, with D perhaps TRBD1 (5 bases). This CDR3 spans 14 amino acids. The germline gives CDR1 LGHNA, CDR2 YSLEER. V was pared by 1 base and J by 7 bases, with 13 bases between. This CDR3 is CASSQVGGASEAFF. The CDR3 DNA reads TGCGCCAGCAGCCAAGTCGGCGGGGCCAGTGAAGCTTTCTTT.

This sequence joins TRBV5-5 and TRBJ2-1, with D uncertain. In germline, CDR1 is SGHKS, CDR2 YYEKEE (reference sequence). The ends were cut back, 2 bases at V and 9 bases at J, with 12 bases in the middle. This CDR3 has 13 amino acids. The CDR3 loop is CASSLEVSGEQFF. The CDR3 region has the DNA TGTGCCAGCAGCTTAGAGGTTTCGGGTGAGCAGTTCTTC. Together with reference TRBV5-5 and TRBJ2-1, the CDR3 gives the full variable domain: DAGVTQSPTHLIKTRGQQVTLRCSPISGHKSVSWYQQVLGQGPQFIFQYYEKEERGRGNFPDRFSARQFPNYSSELNVNALLLGDSALYLCASSLEVSGEQFFGPGTRLTVL.

The rearrangement uses TRBV4-3 and TRBJ1-1; TRBD1 might be the D (6 bases). The CDR3 length is 14 residues. Trimming took 4 bases from V and 1 from J, leaving 10 bases between them. In germline, CDR1 is LGHNA, CDR2 YSLEER. CDR3 coding DNA: TGCGCCAGCAGCCGGAGAGGGGGGAACACTGAAGCTTTCTTT. Residues: CASSRRGGNTEAFF.

V gene TRBV19 combines with J gene TRBJ1-3; 9 nucleotides agree with TRBD1. In germline, CDR1 is LNHDA, CDR2 SQIVND (reference sequence). V lost 9 bases to trimming and J lost 0 bases; unmatched junction nucleotides: 21. The CDR3 is 20 residues long. The CDR3 reads CASRRGTERDRVGSGNTIYF. CDR3 sequence (DNA): TGTGCCAGCCGGCGCGGGACCGAGAGGGACAGGGTTGGCTCTGGAAACACCATATATTTT.

V usage is TRBV19 and J usage is TRBJ2-6; D not certain. Germline V gene data show CDR1 as LNHDA and CDR2 as SQIVND (reference sequence). CDR3 length equals 14 residues. V was cut by 6 bases and J by 0 bases, with 6 bases left in between. CDR3 DNA sequence: TGTGCCAGTAGGCGAATCTCTGGGGCCAACGTCCTGACTTTC. Translating it yields CASRRISGANVLTF.

The J gene is TRBJ1-4, the V gene TRBV25-1; D is perhaps TRBD1 (6 bases). The CDR3 sequence is 13 residues long. Germline V gene lookup returns CDR1 MGHDK and CDR2 SYGVNS. The V end was cut by 6 bases, the J end by 4 bases, with 9 bases between. As DNA, the CDR3 is TGTGCCAGCAGGGACAGAGATAATGAAAAACTGTTTTTT. It yields the protein CASRDRDNEKLFF.

The V gene is TRBV5-1, the J gene TRBJ2-7; D uncertain. Germline values: CDR1 SGHRS, CDR2 YFSETQ. This CDR3 is built from 13 residues. V was clipped by 0 bases and J by 4 bases, with 8 bases between them. The CDR3 DNA reads as TGCGCCAGCAGCTTGGGCGGTGTGTACGAGCAGTACTTC. Protein sequence: CASSLGGVYEQYF.

The chain uses TRBV4-3 and TRBJ2-1; the match to TRBD1 covers 10 bases. The J segment lost 6 bases and the V segment lost 4 bases, leaving 9 bases of the junction unmatched. This CDR3 region has 16 residues. CDR1 is LGHNA and CDR2 is YSLEER in the germline V gene. CDR3 loop: CASSPARTGGLNEQFF. CDR3 sequence (DNA): TGCGCCAGCAGCCCTGCGCGGACAGGGGGTCTCAATGAGCAGTTCTTC.

This clone has a handful of counts. The rearrangement uses TRBV11-2 and TRBJ2-7, with D unclear. Looked up from germline, CDR1 is SGHAT and CDR2 is FQNNGV. Trimming cost V 5 bases and J 1 base, with 3 bases left between them. The CDR3 consists of 11 residues. The CDR3 is CASSISYEQYF. The CDR3 nucleotides are TGTGCCAGCAGCATATCCTACGAGCAGTACTTC.

The gene calls are TRBV29-1 and TRBJ1-4, with D possibly matching TRBD1 (5 bases). V was clipped by 4 bases and J by 12 bases, with 12 bases between them. CDR3 length equals 11 residues. Germline V gene lookup returns CDR1 SQVTM and CDR2 ANQGSEA. This CDR3 reads CSVVGRGELFF. CDR3 DNA: TGCAGCGTTGTAGGCCGGGGGGAACTGTTTTTT.

The rearrangement joins TRBV4-1 to TRBJ2-1, with 9 bases aligning to TRBD1. There are 15 residues in the CDR3. The germline V gene has CDR1 MGHRA and CDR2 YSYEKL. Unmatched junction bases numbered 7, after V lost 4 bases and J lost 6 bases. This CDR3 reads CASSPSGTGFNEQFF. The CDR3 DNA sequence: TGCGCCAGCAGCCCATCCGGGACAGGGTTCAATGAGCAGTTCTTC.

This clone was seen once. The V and J genes are TRBV5-1 and TRBJ2-7, with TRBD1 as a possible D gene (8 bases). Between the trimmed V and J ends, which lost 2 bases and 3 bases, there was a span of 15 bases. CDR3 length: 15 residues. Per the germline V gene, CDR1 is SGHRS and CDR2 is YFSETQ. The CDR3 loop is CASSFHRGGGYEQYF. The DNA for the CDR3 is TGCGCCAGCAGCTTCCACAGGGGGGGAGGCTACGAGCAGTACTTC.

The chain has TRBV6-1 and TRBJ1-1; D perhaps matches TRBD1 (5 bases). Deletions cut 8 bases from V and 4 bases from J, with 14 bases between. The CDR3 runs to 13 residues. Germline V gene lookup returns CDR1 MNHNS and CDR2 SASEGT. The CDR3 protein is CASGVVQGTEAFF. The CDR3 coding sequence is TGTGCCAGCGGGGTGGTCCAGGGCACTGAAGCTTTCTTT.

This clone was seen more than once but under ten times. CDR3 nucleotides: TGTGCCAGCAGCGCCCCGGTCCAGGGTTTGGACAATGAGCAGTTCTTC. Its protein is CASSAPVQGLDNEQFF. The gene calls are TRBV9 and TRBJ2-1, with D tentatively TRBD1 (5 bases). CDR3 size: 16 residues. Germline CDR1 and CDR2: SGDLS and YYNGEE. V lost 3 bases and J 5 bases, leaving 18 bases between the germline ends.

CDR3 DNA sequence: TGTGCCAGCAGCGCCGATCAGGGCTGGAGGGGCGATACGCAGTATTTT. It encodes CASSADQGWRGDTQYF. The V and J genes are TRBV7-8 and TRBJ2-3; possibly TRBD2 for D (6 bases). Trimming stripped 5 bases from V and 6 bases from J, with 21 bases between. The CDR3 runs to 16 residues. Germline values: CDR1 SGHVS, CDR2 FQNEAQ.

The rearrangement uses TRBV5-5 and TRBJ1-1; TRBD1 matches at 8 bases. Germline V gene sequence: CDR1 SGHKS, CDR2 YYEKEE (reference sequence). This CDR3 has 15 amino acids. V shed 4 bases and J 3 bases; nucleotides not matched to a gene: 8. The CDR3 reads CASSPGQGAYTEAFF. CDR3 coding DNA: TGTGCCAGCAGCCCCGGACAGGGCGCCTACACTGAAGCTTTCTTT.